Presented here are 15 T cell receptor beta chains from one specimen sequenced in a study of vaccination and CD4 T cells after COVID-19 (dated by TCRdb to 2021 to 2024). Libraries came from PCR. The sequencer listed for this sample is Illumina iSeq 100. DNA from cultured CD4+ T cells underwent TCR sequencing with the Oncomine TCR Beta short-read assay at the Johns Hopkins FTIC core. In TCRdb, the public reads were trimmed at Q25 with fastp and aligned with MiXCR, with productive beta chains retained. Under each unique CDR3 protein, matching rows form one entry showing the most common genes and DNA. A total of some 10,000 distinct CDR3 sequences appear in this sample, 22% of them only once. The ten biggest clones cover approximately 13% of the sample. In light of the paper, this sample's treatment or condition label describes: roughly 10-day PBMC culture with coronavirus spike peptide pools or control peptides (ViraFEST assay).

Antigen specificity for these receptors is unknown. This specimen consisted of CD4+ T cells from blood, cultured in vitro, obtained after SARS-CoV-2 vaccination. Receptors were obtained from a human donor who had recovered from COVID-19.

This chain uses TRBV29-1 with TRBJ2-6; unclear D gene. CDR1 and CDR2 from the germline V gene are SQVTM and ANQGSEA. The V end was cut by 6 bases, the J end by 0 bases, with 9 bases between. CDR3 length: 14 residues. The CDR3 loop is CSVVGYSGANVLTF. In nucleotides, the CDR3 is TGCAGCGTGGTTGGGTACTCTGGGGCCAACGTCCTGACTTTC.

By proportion, this clonotype is medium-sized. The chain links TRBV19 to TRBJ2-3, with D tentatively TRBD2 (6 bases). Germline values: CDR1 LNHDA, CDR2 SQIVND (reference sequence). The CDR3 totals 11 residues. The V end was cut by 7 bases, the J end by 7 bases, with 9 bases between. The CDR3: CASMEGYTQYF. CDR3 DNA sequence: TGTGCCAGTATGGAGGGGTATACGCAGTATTTT.

This chain uses TRBV29-1 with TRBJ1-4; D gene unclear. Trimming took 4 bases from V and 5 from J, leaving 8 bases between them. There are 12 residues in the CDR3. Germline CDR1 is SQVTM and CDR2 is ANQGSEA. CDR3 amino acids: CSVGGGNEKLFF. The CDR3 DNA reads as TGCAGCGTTGGTGGAGGCAATGAAAAACTGTTTTTT.

The rearrangement links TRBV29-1 to TRBJ2-4, with a weak D call TRBD2 (7 bases). The germline gives CDR1 SQVTM, CDR2 ANQGSEA. The CDR3 has 14 amino acids. Trimming stripped 4 bases from V and 6 bases from J, with 16 bases between. The CDR3: CSVGRGGSGNIQYF. For the CDR3, the DNA is TGCAGCGTTGGGAGGGGGGGCTCGGGAAACATTCAGTACTTC.

The chain joins TRBV2 to TRBJ1-1; weak D call: TRBD1 (6 bases). This CDR3 spans 13 amino acids. Germline CDR1 is SNHLY and CDR2 is FYNNEI. V was trimmed by 7 bases and J by 5 bases, leaving 14 bases between them. CDR3 sequence reads: CASKDTGRTEAFF. The CDR3 coding sequence is TGTGCCAGCAAGGACACAGGGAGGACTGAAGCTTTCTTT.

The rearrangement joins TRBV12-3 or TRBV12-4 to TRBJ2-2; no definite D call. CDR3 length: 14 amino acids. V lost 3 bases and J lost 1, with 6 bases in between. CDR3 sequence: CASSFFQNTGELFF. In DNA, the CDR3 is TGTGCCAGCAGTTTTTTCCAGAACACCGGGGAGCTGTTTTTT.

This clonotype was detected only a few times. The rearrangement uses TRBV27 and TRBJ1-5, with D possibly being TRBD1 (5 bases). The CDR3 is 15 residues long. Germline V lookup: CDR1 MNHEY, CDR2 SMNVEV (reference sequence). Trimming stripped 5 bases from V and 3 bases from J, with 14 bases between. For the CDR3, the DNA is TGTGCCAGCAGTCAAGGGCCGGGACTCAATCAGCCCCAGCATTTT. Encoded protein: CASSQGPGLNQPQHF.

This clonotype came up a few times. The V gene is TRBV6-2 or TRBV6-3, the J gene TRBJ2-3; TRBD1 might be the D (5 bases). CDR1 MNHEY and CDR2 SVGEGT come from the germline V gene. This CDR3 has 20 amino acids. V was trimmed by 5 bases and J by 5 bases, leaving 32 bases between them. CDR3 in amino acids: CASSPDRVSFHRPFQDTQYF. CDR3 in DNA: TGTGCCAGCAGTCCCGACAGAGTCTCATTCCATAGGCCTTTCCAAGATACGCAGTATTTT.

The V call is TRBV7-2, the J call TRBJ2-1; tentative D call: TRBD1 (5 bases). The V gene's germline CDR1 is SGHTA and CDR2 FQGNSA. Trimming removed 6 bases from V and 4 bases from J, with 7 bases in between. This CDR3 is built from 12 residues. The CDR3 nucleotides read TGTGCCAGCAGTCGACAGTACAATGAGCAGTTCTTC. Residues: CASSRQYNEQFF. Full variable domain (outside the CDR3, taken from reference TRBV7-2 and TRBJ2-1): GAGVSQSPSNKVTEKGKDVELRCDPISGHTALYWYRQSLGQGLEFLIYFQGNSAPDKSGLPSDRFSAERTGGSVSTLTIQRTQQEDSAVYLCASSRQYNEQFFGPGTRLTVL.

The gene calls are TRBV27 and TRBJ1-4; D is unclear. The V end lost 4 bases, the J end lost 4 bases, and 13 bases lay between the germline ends. CDR3 length equals 15 residues. Germline loops: CDR1 MNHEY, CDR2 SMNVEV (reference sequence). Here the CDR3 DNA reads TGTGCCAGCAGTTATGAGGTGGGCGGTAATGAAAAACTGTTTTTT. It codes for CASSYEVGGNEKLFF.

This clonotype is medium-sized. The chain uses TRBV7-2 and TRBJ2-5, with 8 bases lining up with TRBD2. CDR3 length equals 18 residues. The V segment lost 5 bases and the J segment 1 base; nucleotides outside the gene matches: 15. Germline V gene sequence: CDR1 SGHTA, CDR2 FQGNSA. The CDR3 DNA reads TGTGCCAGCAGCCGACTCCCGGGGGGGGGAGGCCTCCAAGAGACCCAGTACTTC. It yields the protein CASSRLPGGGGLQETQYF.

The chain recombines TRBV19 with TRBJ2-5; D is perhaps TRBD1 or TRBD2 (5 bases each). V was clipped by 5 bases and J by 2 bases, with 9 bases between them. CDR1 and CDR2 (germline): LNHDA, SQIVND (reference sequence). This CDR3 spans 13 amino acids. The DNA for the CDR3 is TGTGCCAGTAGTGTCGAGGGGCAAGAGACCCAGTACTTC. Its protein product is CASSVEGQETQYF.

This clonotype was seen a few times. This chain links TRBV5-4 with TRBJ1-2; D not certain. Germline V gives CDR1 SGHNT, CDR2 YYREEE (reference sequence). This CDR3 spans 14 amino acids. Trimming removed 3 bases at V and 0 bases at J, with 9 bases between. CDR3 DNA: TGTGCCAGCAGCTCCGGTGGGCCTAACTATGGCTACACCTTC. It codes for CASSSGGPNYGYTF.

In its sample, this clonotype was seen once. The V and J genes are TRBV12-3 or TRBV12-4 and TRBJ2-1; D remains ambiguous. Trimming left V 7 bases short and J 2 bases short, with 18 bases between. This CDR3 spans 16 amino acids. CDR3 loop: CASTVSALGAYNEQFF. In DNA form, the CDR3 reads TGTGCCAGCACCGTTAGTGCCCTTGGTGCCTACAATGAGCAGTTCTTC.

This clonotype was seen a single time. The chain combines TRBV2 with TRBJ2-2; TRBD2 matches at 8 bases. The CDR3 consists of 18 residues. Germline lookup yields CDR1 SNHLY and CDR2 FYNNEI. Trimming cost V 9 bases and J 1 base; bases outside gene matches: 16. The CDR3, as DNA: TGTGCCAGGGGCGGGAGGTCTACTAATGGGGGGAACACCGGGGAGCTGTTTTTT. This codes for CARGGRSTNGGNTGELFF.